This TCR beta chain was recorded in a study of shared clonotypes between healthy human individuals. The table came from immunoSEQ multiplex PCR; TCRdb's copy has only in-frame clones and leaves some out. The data hold roughly 1,600,000 clones, with about 98.5% observed a single time. Per the germline V gene, CDR1 is SGHTA and CDR2 is FQGNSA. This CDR3 contains 17 residues. The germline V and J ends were trimmed by 3 bases and 2 bases, with 20 bases remaining between them. This chain links TRBV7-2 with TRBJ2-7; D perhaps matches TRBD2 (6 bases). Material: naive CD4+ T cells sorted from blood. The subset is: CD45RA+ positively selected. The sequence came from a man in his thirties or forties in good health. The CDR3 sequence: CASSFPLRAGNPYEQYF. Here the CDR3 DNA reads TGTGCCAGCAGCTTTCCTCTTCGGGCGGGAAACCCCTACGAGCAGTACTTC. Using reference TRBV7-2 and TRBJ2-7 for the parts outside the CDR3, the full variable domain is GAGVSQSPSNKVTEKGKDVELRCDPISGHTALYWYRQSLGQGLEFLIYFQGNSAPDKSGLPSDRFSAERTGGSVSTLTIQRTQQEDSAVYLCASSFPLRAGNPYEQYFGPGTRLTVT.